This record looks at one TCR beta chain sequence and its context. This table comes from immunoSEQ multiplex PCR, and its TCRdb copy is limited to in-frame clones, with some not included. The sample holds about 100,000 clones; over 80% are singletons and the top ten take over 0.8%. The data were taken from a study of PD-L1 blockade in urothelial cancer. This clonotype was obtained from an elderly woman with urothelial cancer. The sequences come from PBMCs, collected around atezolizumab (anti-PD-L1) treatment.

CDR3 loop: CASSEGQEGTQYF. The CDR3 DNA reads as TGTGCCAGCAGTGAAGGCCAGGAAGGGACCCAGTACTTC. This chain uses TRBV6-1 with TRBJ2-5; D call uncertain. Between the trimmed V and J ends, which lost 1 base and 7 bases, there was a span of 10 bases. Germline CDR1 MNHNS, CDR2 SASEGT. This CDR3 contains 13 residues.